This T cell receptor beta chain was found in a study of blood T cell repertoires in COVID-19. Looking at the study overall: COVID-19 samples, acute and convalescent, were from the United States, Italy and Spain. The cDNA or gDNA used as material had been derived from T cells, B-cell-depleted T cells, or PBMCs.

CDR3 length: 15 residues. Per germline, CDR1 LNHDA and CDR2 SQIVND (reference sequence). The junction had 8 bases not matched to a gene; V was cut back by 4 bases and J by 10 bases. Libraries were prepared by immunoSEQ multiplex PCR; TCRdb keeps only in-frame clonotypes and omits some of them. This table has about 130,000 clones, more than 75% appearing once. Sequencing was performed on peripheral blood. This chain links TRBV19 with TRBJ1-6, with 9 bases identical to TRBD1. The origin of this receptor is a man in his sixties who had recovered from COVID-19. The DNA for the CDR3 is TGTGCCAGTAGTACCGCCCCGGGACAGGGCTCACCCCTCCACTTT. Translated: CASSTAPGQGSPLHF. Based on the CDR3 plus reference TRBV19 and TRBJ1-6, the full variable domain is DGGITQSPKYLFRKEGQNVTLSCEQNLNHDAMYWYRQDPGQGLRLIYYSQIVNDFQKGDIAEGYSVSREKKESFPLTVTSAQKNPTAFYLCASSTAPGQGSPLHFGNGTRLTVT.